These T cell receptor beta chains were read from a single sample in a study of a mutant IDH1 vaccine in newly diagnosed glioma. No antigens are known for them. The protocol was immunoSEQ multiplex PCR, while the TCRdb copy is restricted to in-frame clones and leaves out a portion. The sample records roughly 60,000 clones, around 83% being singletons. Sequences were derived from PBMCs, sampled from a glioma patient whose treatment included an IDH1 peptide vaccine. Receptors originate from a man aged 30 to 39 with glioma. Both conserved end residues are part of each CDR3. A D gene is named only where the DNA matches it firmly. Not all rows give a size; the values are once, few, many and, for expanded clones, a class.

. | TRBJ2-5 | TRBV13 | . | TGTGCCAGCAGCTTAAACCGGGACACGGGACGGCAGTACTTC | CASSLNRDTGRQYF
. | TRBJ1-5 | TRBV15 | TRBD1 | TGTGCCACCAGTACCCCAGACAGGGGGACTCAGCCCCAGCATTTT | CATSTPDRGTQPQHF
. | TRBJ2-1 | TRBV19 | . | TGTGCCAGTAGTATGCCCGCGGTCAGAGCCTACAATGAGCAGTTCTTC | CASSMPAVRAYNEQFF
. | TRBJ1-6 | TRBV27 | . | TGTGCCAGCAGTTTAGGAGCGCCGAATTCACCCCTCCACTTT | CASSLGAPNSPLHF
. | TRBJ2-1 | TRBV19 | . | TGTGCCAGTAGTCTAGGGGCAGGGGCCTCCTACAATGAGCAGTTCTTC | CASSLGAGASYNEQFF
. | TRBJ2-3 | TRBV5-8 | . | TGTGCCAGCACCCCTATCTCTATACAGGGCTTCGGCACAGATACGCAGTATTTT | CASTPISIQGFGTDTQYF
. | TRBJ1-1 | TRBV11-2 | . | TGTGCCAGCAGGTGGACGGGTAAGAACACTGAAGCTTTCTTT | CASRWTGKNTEAFF
. | TRBJ2-2 | TRBV5-1 | . | TGCGCCAGCAGCCAAACCGGGGAGCTGTTTTTT | CASSQTGELFF
. | TRBJ1-5 | TRBV4-1 | . | TGCGCCAGCAGCTCAGACAGGAATCAGCCCCAGCATTTT | CASSSDRNQPQHF
. | TRBJ2-3 | TRBV10-1 | . | TGCGCCAGCAGTGTACGACAGAATACAGATACGCAGTATTTT | CASSVRQNTDTQYF
. | TRBJ2-3 | TRBV10-1 | TRBD2 | TGCGCCAGCAGTGAGTCGGAACTAGCGGGGCTAATGAAGCAGTATTTT | CASSESELAGLMKQYF
. | TRBJ1-5 | TRBV7-9 | . | TGTGCCAGCAGCTCTTACCGGGACGCTAGCAATCAGCCCCAGCATTTT | CASSSYRDASNQPQHF
. | TRBJ1-1 | TRBV5-1 | . | TGCGCCAGCAGCTTGACCGTAAACACTGAAGCTTTCTTT | CASSLTVNTEAFF
. | TRBJ1-1 | TRBV6-1 | . | TGTGCCAGCAGCCCGACCCGGGCGGCCACTGAAGCTTTCTTT | CASSPTRAATEAFF
. | TRBJ2-7 | TRBV28 | TRBD1 | TGTGCCAGCAGAGGTAGACAGGGCTCCTACGAGCAGTACTTC | CASRGRQGSYEQYF
few | TRBJ1-5 | TRBV30 | . | TGTGCCTGGAGCCGGATGGGCAATCAGCCCCAGCATTTT | CAWSRMGNQPQHF
. | TRBJ1-4 | TRBV30 | TRBD1 | TGTGCCTGGAGCTGGGGATCCAGGGGGCGAGAAAAACTGTTTTTT | CAWSWGSRGREKLFF
. | TRBJ1-1 | TRBV4-1 | . | TGCGCCAGCCAGGGAGCGGGACGGCTGAACACTGAAGCTTTCTTT | CASQGAGRLNTEAFF
. | TRBJ2-3 | TRBV19 | . | TGTGCCACCTCATCGGCCAGGGGAACAGATACGCAGTATTTT | CATSSARGTDTQYF
. | TRBJ2-1 | TRBV27 | TRBD1 | TGTGCCAGCAGTCGCCGGGACAGTAGGAATGAGCAGTTCTTC | CASSRRDSRNEQFF
. | TRBJ1-2 | TRBV5-4 | . | TGTGCCAGCAGCTCTTTGGGCACCCTTGGTAACTATGGCTACACCTTC | CASSSLGTLGNYGYTF
. | TRBJ2-7 | TRBV10-3 | . | TGTGCCATCAGGGGACGGCTAACCTACGAGCAGTACTTC | CAIRGRLTYEQYF
. | TRBJ1-5 | TRBV7-9 | TRBD1 | TGTGCCAGCAGCGACCAGGGGGGGGGCAATCAGCCCCAGCATTTT | CASSDQGGGNQPQHF
. | TRBJ2-7 | TRBV29-1 | . | TGCAGCGTTGTTGTGGGGCGAGGGTCCCCTAGGTTTGAGCAGTACTTC | CSVVVGRGSPRFEQYF
. | TRBJ1-2 | TRBV19 | . | TGTGCCAGTAGTAGGGTTTTCGGACCGCGGGGCTATGGCTACACCTTC | CASSRVFGPRGYGYTF
. | TRBJ2-7 | TRBV30 | TRBD1 | TGTGCCTGGAGCCCCGGGACAGGGAGCTCCTACGAGCAGTACTTC | CAWSPGTGSSYEQYF
once | TRBJ2-3 | TRBV11-2 | . | TGTGCCAGCAGCTCGTCTCAGGGGGATACGCAGTATTTT | CASSSSQGDTQYF
. | TRBJ2-7 | TRBV4-1 | TRBD1 | TGCGCCAGCAGCTTTCCGGGACAGGGGTCCTACGAGCAGTACTTC | CASSFPGQGSYEQYF
. | TRBJ1-2 | TRBV4-1 | . | TGCGCCAGCAGCCAAGATTTGGGGGGGGCTAACTATGGCTACACCTTC | CASSQDLGGANYGYTF
. | TRBJ2-3 | TRBV7-9 | TRBD1 | TGTGCCAGCGAGGGACAGGGAGGTGATACGCAGTATTTT | CASEGQGGDTQYF
few | TRBJ1-6 | TRBV12-5 | TRBD1 | TGTGCTAGTGGCCCCGGGACAGCGAATTCACCCCTCCACTTT | CASGPGTANSPLHF
. | TRBJ1-2 | TRBV6-5 | . | TGTGCCAGCAGACGAACCGGGACGGTCTATGGCTACACCTTC | CASRRTGTVYGYTF
. | TRBJ1-3 | TRBV5-4 | TRBD1 | TGTGCCAGCAGCTCCGAGGGGGCGCGGGGAAACACCATATATTTT | CASSSEGARGNTIYF
. | TRBJ2-2 | TRBV11-3 | . | TGTGCCAGCAGCTTAGTACGGAACACCGGGGAGCTGTTTTTT | CASSLVRNTGELFF
. | TRBJ2-5 | TRBV5-1 | . | TGCGCCAGCAGTATTCCCCCTGGAGGGGGGGGAGGGTACCAAGAGACCCAGTACTTC | CASSIPPGGGGGYQETQYF
. | TRBJ2-7 | TRBV2 | TRBD1 | TGTGCCAGCAGTTGGGTCCAACAGGGGGCCTACGAGCAGTACTTC | CASSWVQQGAYEQYF
. | TRBJ2-1 | TRBV19 | . | TGTGCCAGTAGTATCCAGGCAAACCTTTACAATGAGCAGTTCTTC | CASSIQANLYNEQFF
. | TRBJ2-7 | TRBV5-6 | TRBD1 | TGTGCCAGCAGGGCCGGGACAGCATCCTACGAGCAGTACTTC | CASRAGTASYEQYF
. | TRBJ1-5 | TRBV4-1 | TRBD1 | TGCGCCAGCAGCCAAGTTCCGACCGGGACAGGTAATCAGCCCCAGCATTTT | CASSQVPTGTGNQPQHF
. | TRBJ2-6 | TRBV7-6 | TRBD2 | TGTGCCAGCAGCGGCAGCCCCAGCGGGGGGATACCAGGGTCTGGGGCCAACGTCCTGACTTTC | CASSGSPSGGIPGSGANVLTF
few | TRBJ2-1 | TRBV9 | . | TGTGCCAGCAGCAACCGGGGTGAGCAGTTCTTC | CASSNRGEQFF
. | TRBJ2-2 | TRBV11-2 | . | TGTGCCAGCAGCCAGAGAGGGGACTTCACCGGGGAGCTGTTTTTT | CASSQRGDFTGELFF
. | TRBJ2-4 | TRBV10-2 | TRBD2 | TGCGCCAGCAGTAGCGGGGGCTTGAGCATTCAGTACTTC | CASSSGGLSIQYF
. | TRBJ2-2 | TRBV5-4 | . | TGTGCCAGCAGCTTGGCCCCCCGGGACAATAACGGGGAGCTGTTTTTT | CASSLAPRDNNGELFF
few | TRBJ1-2 | TRBV6-6 | TRBD1 | TGTGCCAGCAGCCCAACAGGGGACTATGGCTACACCTTC | CASSPTGDYGYTF
. | TRBJ2-5 | TRBV4-2 | TRBD1 | TGTGCCAGCAGCCTAGACGGCGGCCCGGACAGGGGAGAGACCCAGTACTTC | CASSLDGGPDRGETQYF
. | TRBJ1-4 | TRBV5-1 | TRBD1 | TGCGCCAGCAGCTTTCGACAGGGATGGGCGACTAATGAAAAACTGTTTTTT | CASSFRQGWATNEKLFF
. | TRBJ2-1 | TRBV7-8 | . | TGTGCCAGCAGCTTACTGAGGCCCCCATACAATGAGCAGTTCTTC | CASSLLRPPYNEQFF
. | TRBJ2-3 | TRBV19 | TRBD2 | TGTGCCAGTAGTATAGGGGGGGAGGGAGAGATCACAGATACGCAGTATTTT | CASSIGGEGEITDTQYF
. | TRBJ1-2 | TRBV19 | . | TGTGCCAGTAGCCCCAGAAAATCGAGCGGCTACACCTTC | CASSPRKSSGYTF
. | TRBJ2-7 | TRBV25-1 | . | TGTGCCAGCAGTGAAGCGGGTCGGACCACCTACGAGCAGTACTTC | CASSEAGRTTYEQYF
. | TRBJ2-3 | TRBV6-5 | . | TGTGCCAGCAGTTACTCAGCTAGCATTAGCACAGATACGCAGTATTTT | CASSYSASISTDTQYF
. | TRBJ2-5 | TRBV5-1 | . | TGCGCCAGCAGCCGAACGGGGCAGATCCAAGAGACCCAGTACTTC | CASSRTGQIQETQYF
. | TRBJ1-2 | TRBV16 | . | TGTGCCAGCAGTTACAGCCACCGGGACTATGGCTACACCTTC | CASSYSHRDYGYTF
. | TRBJ1-5 | TRBV27 | . | TGTGCCAGCAGGTTAAAGGGGAATCAGCCCCAGCATTTT | CASRLKGNQPQHF
. | TRBJ1-6 | TRBV27 | . | TGTGCCAGCAGTTTACTTCAGGGGCCGGTGAAGGACCTCCACTTT | CASSLLQGPVKDLHF
. | TRBJ2-3 | TRBV5-4 | TRBD2 | TGTGCCAGCAGCAATCAGCGGGGGGGGGAAGATACGCAGTATTTT | CASSNQRGGEDTQYF
few | TRBJ1-5 | TRBV5-6 | . | TGTGCCAGCAGCTTGGGAGTCACTAATCAGCCCCAGCATTTT | CASSLGVTNQPQHF
. | TRBJ2-1 | TRBV6-5 | . | TGTGCCAGCAGTTACCTTTCGACAGGATACAATGAGCAGTTCTTC | CASSYLSTGYNEQFF